This is a list of T cell receptor beta chains from one sample in a study of blood T cell repertoires in COVID-19. Assay used: immunoSEQ multiplex PCR; TCRdb lists only in-frame clones, some missing. The table has just over 300,000 clones, 80% to 90% seen once; the top ten hold 2.2%. Sequencing used PBMCs or T cells enriched from blood (not recorded which). The receptors come from a man younger than 45 who had recovered from COVID-19. The CDR3 runs from the conserved cysteine through the conserved F or W. The order of the fields is D gene, J gene, clone size, V gene, CDR3 protein, CDR3 DNA. D genes are given only for firm matches. Size tells how often a clone was seen (once, few, many) or the class of an expanded clone, and some rows leave it out.

TRBD1 TRBJ2-2 . TRBV10-3 CAISPGQRNTGELFF TGTGCCATCAGCCCGGGACAGCGAAACACCGGGGAGCTGTTTTTT
TRBD2 TRBJ2-3 . TRBV18 CASSPPNLAGVETQYF TGTGCCAGCTCACCACCGAACCTAGCGGGGGTAGAGACGCAGTATTTT
TRBD2 TRBJ2-1 . TRBV27 CASQTSGGPNEQFF TGTGCCAGCCAAACTAGCGGGGGACCCAATGAGCAGTTCTTC
TRBD1 TRBJ1-1 . TRBV29-1 CSVVREGTANTEAFF TGCAGCGTTGTTCGAGAGGGGACAGCGAACACTGAAGCTTTCTTT
TRBD2 TRBJ2-1 . TRBV27 CASSPQAGTINEQFF TGTGCCAGCAGTCCACAAGCCGGGACTATCAATGAGCAGTTCTTC
TRBD2 TRBJ2-3 . TRBV5-1 CASSFTGGSTDTQYF TGCGCCAGCAGCTTTACGGGGGGTAGCACAGATACGCAGTATTTT
. TRBJ2-2 . TRBV18 CASSFRDPNTGELFF TGTGCCAGCTCATTCCGGGATCCGAACACCGGGGAGCTGTTTTTT
. TRBJ2-2 . TRBV5-4 CASSLPGVAELFF TGTGCCAGCAGCTTGCCCGGGGTCGCGGAGCTGTTTTTT
TRBD1 TRBJ1-2 . TRBV9 CASSVSDRDYGYTF TGTGCCAGCAGCGTCTCGGACAGGGACTATGGCTACACCTTC
. TRBJ2-3 once TRBV30 CAWRPLTGGTDTQYF TGTGCCTGGAGACCCCTGACGGGGGGCACAGATACGCAGTATTTT
TRBD1 TRBJ2-4 . TRBV10-1 CASRGQGAKNIQYF TGCGCCAGCAGAGGACAGGGGGCGAAAAACATTCAGTACTTC
TRBD1 TRBJ1-2 few TRBV5-6 CASSLEGRGPIGYTF TGTGCCAGCAGCTTGGAGGGCAGGGGGCCTATTGGCTACACCTTC
TRBD2 TRBJ2-3 . TRBV5-6 CASSSTSGVGTDTQYF TGTGCCAGCAGCTCGACTAGCGGCGTGGGGACAGATACGCAGTATTTT
TRBD1 TRBJ2-7 few TRBV10-1 CASSDFGTGGEQYF TGCGCCAGCAGTGACTTCGGGACAGGGGGCGAGCAGTACTTC
. TRBJ2-5 . TRBV7-9 CASSLERSAQETQYF TGTGCCAGCAGCTTAGAGAGGTCAGCCCAAGAGACCCAGTACTTC
. TRBJ1-1 . TRBV5-6 CASSLGGTGLNTEAFF TGTGCCAGCAGCTTGGGTGGAACAGGACTGAACACTGAAGCTTTCTTT
. TRBJ2-2 . TRBV9 CASSVDTTGELFF TGTGCCAGCAGCGTAGACACCACCGGGGAGCTGTTTTTT
. TRBJ1-6 . TRBV20-1 CSASGQGQNSPLHF TGCAGTGCTAGTGGCCAGGGCCAAAATTCACCCCTCCACTTT
. TRBJ1-5 . TRBV24-1 CATWEVGESNQPQHF TGTGCCACCTGGGAGGTTGGGGAAAGCAATCAGCCCCAGCATTTT
TRBD1 TRBJ1-1 . TRBV19 CASSIETTGSSEAFF TGTGCCAGTAGTATAGAGACGACAGGGTCGAGTGAAGCTTTCTTT
. TRBJ1-1 . TRBV27 CASSSPGEAFF TGTGCCAGCAGCTCCCCCGGTGAAGCTTTCTTT
TRBD1 TRBJ2-5 . TRBV6-6 CASSYGTGLEVETQYF TGTGCCAGCAGTTACGGGACAGGGTTAGAAGTCGAGACCCAGTACTTC
TRBD1 TRBJ2-7 . TRBV5-4 CASSGDSYEQYF TGTGCCAGCAGCGGGGACAGCTACGAGCAGTACTTC
TRBD1 TRBJ1-2 . TRBV7-8 CASSEGQGSSSGYTF TGTGCCAGCAGCGAGGGACAGGGGAGTAGCTCTGGCTACACCTTC
. TRBJ1-1 . TRBV7-3 CASSSQRVETEAFF TGTGCCAGCAGCTCGCAACGGGTGGAAACTGAAGCTTTCTTT
. TRBJ2-3 . TRBV29-1 CSVEGGRRFAQYF TGCAGCGTTGAAGGTGGAAGGAGGTTCGCGCAGTATTTT
TRBD2 TRBJ2-7 . TRBV3-1/TRBV3-2 CASSPGPGGSEQYF TGTGCCAGCAGCCCGGGACCGGGGGGGAGTGAGCAGTACTTC
. TRBJ1-4 . TRBV5-1 CASSPGSWEKLFF TGCGCCAGCAGCCCAGGGTCTTGGGAAAAACTGTTTTTT
TRBD1 TRBJ2-7 once TRBV5-1 CASSLAPGQIHDEQYF TGCGCCAGCAGCTTGGCGCCGGGACAGATTCACGACGAGCAGTACTTC
. TRBJ1-1 once TRBV7-6 CASSLIGGAVDTEAFF TGTGCCAGCAGCTTGATAGGTGGGGCGGTGGACACTGAAGCTTTCTTT
. TRBJ1-5 . TRBV10-2 CASAPAGRNQPQHF TGCGCCAGCGCCCCTGCAGGGAGGAATCAGCCCCAGCATTTT
TRBD1 TRBJ2-7 . TRBV23-1 CASSQFLGTDYEQYF TGCGCCAGCAGTCAATTTTTAGGGACAGATTACGAGCAGTACTTC
. TRBJ2-2 . TRBV18 CASSPSGGLNTGELFF TGTGCCAGCTCACCATCGGGGGGCCTCAACACCGGGGAGCTGTTTTTT
TRBD2 TRBJ2-1 once TRBV11-3 CASSTRGGFDNEQFF TGTGCCAGCAGCACCCGGGGGGGATTCGACAATGAGCAGTTCTTC
. TRBJ1-6 . TRBV6-5 CASSDSGRGNSPLHF TGTGCCAGCAGTGACTCCGGGAGAGGGAATTCACCCCTCCACTTT
. TRBJ1-6 . TRBV5-4 CASSFRGGSPLNSPLHF TGTGCCAGCAGCTTTCGAGGGGGATCACCCCTTAATTCACCCCTCCACTTT
. TRBJ1-6 . TRBV9 CASSVASPGDSPLHF TGTGCCAGCAGCGTAGCGAGCCCGGGGGATTCACCCCTCCACTTT
TRBD2 TRBJ2-4 . TRBV5-5 CASSWGLAGAKNIQYF TGTGCCAGCAGCTGGGGACTAGCGGGGGCCAAAAACATTCAGTACTTC
. TRBJ2-3 . TRBV20-1 CSAIRADTQYF TGCAGTGCTATTCGTGCAGATACGCAGTATTTT
. TRBJ2-7 . TRBV11-1 CASSLGDTRRLYEQYF TGTGCCAGCAGCTTAGGGGACACCAGAAGGTTATACGAGCAGTACTTC
TRBD2 TRBJ2-5 once TRBV3-1/TRBV3-2 CASAMATSFFPYQETQYF TGTGCCAGCGCCATGGCGACTAGCTTTTTTCCGTACCAAGAGACCCAGTACTTC
. TRBJ2-2 . TRBV19 CASTRLKNTGELFF TGTGCCAGTACGCGACTTAAGAACACCGGGGAGCTGTTTTTT
. TRBJ2-7 . TRBV5-8 CASSLALGGADEQYF TGTGCCAGCAGCTTGGCCCTGGGCGGGGCGGACGAGCAGTACTTC
. TRBJ1-2 . TRBV6-5 CASSYSRGETDYGYTF TGTGCCAGCAGTTACTCGCGGGGGGAGACGGACTATGGCTACACCTTC
. TRBJ1-2 . TRBV4-2 CASSQERQANYGYTF TGTGCCAGCAGCCAAGAGCGACAGGCTAACTATGGCTACACCTTC
TRBD2 TRBJ2-3 . TRBV7-2 CASSPTSGGPDTQYF TGTGCCAGCAGTCCGACTAGCGGGGGGCCGGATACGCAGTATTTT
TRBD2 TRBJ2-1 . TRBV2 CASSPLSGLVLISTQFF TGTGCCAGCAGTCCTTTATCGGGACTAGTCCTGATCTCGACGCAGTTCTTC
. TRBJ2-3 . TRBV14 CASTVLGADTQYF TGTGCCAGCACAGTCTTAGGGGCAGATACGCAGTATTTT
. TRBJ2-7 . TRBV6-1 CASSSRGGTGEQYF TGTGCCAGCAGTTCCCGCGGCGGCACTGGGGAGCAGTACTTC
TRBD1 TRBJ1-5 . TRBV6-5 CASTGGQGNQPQHF TGTGCCAGCACTGGGGGACAGGGAAATCAGCCCCAGCATTTT
TRBD2 TRBJ2-3 . TRBV6-6 CASSYRGGPTDTQYF TGTGCCAGCAGTTATCGGGGGGGACCCACAGATACGCAGTATTTT
TRBD1 TRBJ2-7 once TRBV15 CATSSSGTASSYEQYF TGTGCCACCAGCAGCAGTGGGACAGCAAGCTCCTACGAGCAGTACTTC
. TRBJ1-1 once TRBV5-6 CASSLLGDGPDTEAFF TGTGCCAGCAGCTTGTTAGGGGATGGCCCTGACACTGAAGCTTTCTTT
. TRBJ1-6 . TRBV7-2 CASSLEARYSPLHF TGTGCCAGCAGCTTAGAAGCACGATATTCACCCCTCCACTTT
. TRBJ2-2 . TRBV29-1 CSVLSGGGELFF TGCAGCGTGCTTAGCGGCGGCGGGGAGCTGTTTTTT
. TRBJ2-1 . TRBV24-1 CATAGPPGTMQYNEQFF TGTGCCACAGCCGGACCCCCCGGGACAATGCAGTACAATGAGCAGTTCTTC
. TRBJ1-4 . TRBV3-1/TRBV3-2 CASSQRSGGSNEKLFF TGTGCCAGCAGCCAAAGGAGCGGGGGCTCTAATGAAAAACTGTTTTTT
. TRBJ1-2 few TRBV3-1/TRBV3-2 CASSKGLYGYTF TGTGCCAGCAGCAAAGGGCTCTATGGCTACACCTTC
. TRBJ2-7 few TRBV5-1 CASSLVETGSYEQYF TGCGCCAGCAGCTTGGTTGAGACAGGTAGCTACGAGCAGTACTTC
TRBD1 TRBJ1-2 . TRBV5-1 CASSLTGQNPYGYTF TGCGCCAGCAGCTTGACGGGACAGAACCCCTATGGCTACACCTTC